Reported below is one TCR beta chain. Its antigen remains unknown. This sample was taken from a study of graft-versus-host responses after intestinal transplantation. This CDR3 has 15 residues. The V and J ends lost 6 bases and 4 bases respectively, with 18 bases between them. Looked up from germline, CDR1 is KGHSH and CDR2 is LQKENI. Assay: immunoSEQ multiplex PCR; the TCRdb copy retains only in-frame clones and omits some. The table lists 89,000 or so clones, roughly 80% of them singletons. The material sequenced was unstimulated CD4+ T cells sorted from spleen or lymph node cells, taken before intestinal transplant. The chain is built from TRBV18 and TRBJ1-1; a weak D match, TRBD1 (5 bases). This sequence originates from a human donor who received an intestinal transplant. CDR3 coding DNA: TGTGCCAGCTCGTATGCAGGGTATTGGGGCACTGAAGCTTTCTTT. It encodes CASSYAGYWGTEAFF.